A single T cell receptor beta chain is shown here with its context. TCRdb keeps only in-frame clones here, not all; method: immunoSEQ multiplex PCR. The sample consists of approximately 91,000 clones, about 83% of them appearing once. This record comes from a study of OX40 agonist ivuxolimab in advanced cancers. At baseline, cycle 4 day 1, and cycle 7 day 1, blood was sampled. The CDR3 extends over 14 amino acids. The V end was cut by 3 bases, the J end by 5 bases, with 11 bases between. Germline CDR1 is KGHSH and CDR2 is LQKENI. This receptor was identified in an adult with an advanced solid tumor such as melanoma, head and neck, liver or kidney cancer. V is TRBV18 and J is TRBJ2-1; possible D gene TRBD1, 5 bases. Sequencing was performed on CD4+ or CD8+ T cells sorted from blood, taken in a trial of the OX40 agonist ivuxolimab. This chain's CDR3 is CASSPVTVHNEQFF. For the CDR3, the DNA is TGTGCCAGCTCACCCGTGACAGTCCACAATGAGCAGTTCTTC.